This entry lists 32 T cell receptor beta chains sequenced from one sample in a study of T-cell reconstitution after alpha-beta-depleted transplantation in children. It was with unique molecular identifiers that the TCRbeta library was prepared. TCRdb redid the calling of the PCR reads with MiXCR, one entry per CDR3 protein. There are about 410,000 distinct CDR3 sequences in the sample; about 20% occur only once, and less than 4.5% lies in the top ten. The source material was PBMCs from the stem cell graft donor, sampled from the stem cell graft. The receptor source for this set is a human donor who donated a stem cell graft to a child with acute myeloid leukemia.

J is TRBJ2-1 and V is TRBV27, with 9 bases that match TRBD2. The CDR3 runs 17 residues. V lost 5 bases, J lost 7 bases, and 15 bases stayed unmatched. The germline V gene has CDR1 MNHEY and CDR2 SMNVEV (reference sequence). CDR3 nucleotides: TGTGCCAGCAGTCACCCGTTTGGGCTAGCGGGATATAATGAGCAGTTCTTC. Translated, it gives CASSHPFGLAGYNEQFF.

V usage is TRBV3-1 and J usage is TRBJ1-2; D is perhaps TRBD1 (6 bases). CDR3 length: 16 amino acids. CDR1 and CDR2 from the germline V gene are LGHDT and YNNKEL (reference sequence). V was trimmed by 1 base and J by 4 bases, leaving 16 bases between them. CDR3 nucleotide sequence: TGTGCCAGCAGCCAAGTGGGAGGCAGGGGCACCTATGGCTACACCTTC. This sequence encodes CASSQVGGRGTYGYTF.

This clonotype was picked up a small number of times. The chain couples TRBV7-2 to TRBJ2-3; D is ambiguous. The length of the CDR3 is 15 residues. V dropped 5 bases and J dropped 0 bases, with 12 bases sitting between them. The V gene's germline CDR1 is SGHTA and CDR2 FQGNSA. This chain's CDR3 is CASSPTAWSTDTQYF. The CDR3 bases are TGTGCCAGCAGCCCGACGGCATGGAGCACAGATACGCAGTATTTT.

The sample holds one count of this clonotype. This chain uses TRBV11-1 with TRBJ2-7, with D perhaps matching TRBD1 (6 bases). This CDR3 has 15 residues. Trimming pared 6 bases from V and 5 bases from J, leaving 20 bases between. Germline V CDR1 and CDR2: SGHAT, FQDESV (reference sequence). The CDR3, as DNA: TGTGCCAGCAGGCCCACCGGGACACATCCTAACGAGCAGTACTTC. Its protein is CASRPTGTHPNEQYF.

This clonotype occurred many times. This sequence joins TRBV28 and TRBJ2-3, with TRBD2 as a possible D gene (5 bases). Germline V gene lookup returns CDR1 MDHEN and CDR2 SYDVKM. Deletions cut 5 bases from V and 9 bases from J, with 12 bases between. This CDR3 contains 12 residues. CDR3 loop: CASSPLRGTQYF. DNA for the CDR3: TGTGCCAGCAGTCCTCTACGAGGGACGCAGTATTTT.

The chain joins TRBV12-3 or TRBV12-4 to TRBJ1-1; 12 bases are shared with TRBD1. The CDR3 is 15 residues long. Germline trimming cut 3 bases from V and 7 bases from J; bases unmatched to any gene: 6. CDR3 sequence (DNA): TGTGCCAGCAGTTTCCCGGGACAGGGGGCAAATGAAGCTTTCTTT. Amino acids: CASSFPGQGANEAFF.

This clonotype was counted many times. This rearrangement joins TRBV12-3 or TRBV12-4 to TRBJ1-2, with 7 bases fitting TRBD1. This CDR3 is built from 14 residues. V was clipped by 3 bases and J by 2 bases; unmatched bases: 3. CDR3 in amino acids: CASSLGTENYGYTF. The DNA of the CDR3 is TGTGCCAGCAGTTTGGGGACAGAAAACTATGGCTACACCTTC.

This clonotype was seen many times. The V gene is TRBV4-3, the J gene TRBJ2-1, with 10 bases lining up with TRBD2. The CDR3 is made up of 15 amino acids. Germline assignment: CDR1 LGHNA and CDR2 YSLEER. The V and J ends lost 0 bases and 10 bases, in that order; junction bases with no gene match: 6. CDR3 sequence (DNA): TGCGCCAGCAGCCAAGATGGGAGCGGGAGGGGGGAGCAGTTCTTC. Translation: CASSQDGSGRGEQFF.

This clonotype has a handful of counts. V usage is TRBV7-9 and J usage is TRBJ2-7; 10 nucleotides agree with TRBD2. CDR1 and CDR2 from the germline V gene are SEHNR and FQNEAQ (reference sequence). V lost 5 bases, J lost 6 bases, and 10 bases stayed unmatched. The CDR3 consists of 15 residues. The CDR3 loop reads CASSTLAGDLSEQYF. The DNA for the CDR3 is TGTGCCAGCAGCACCCTAGCGGGAGATTTGTCCGAGCAGTACTTC.

This clonotype has a handful of counts. This chain connects TRBV9 to TRBJ2-3; no reliable D call. This CDR3 region has 13 residues. The V end was cut by 0 bases, the J end by 4 bases, with 6 bases between. Germline CDR1 reads SGDLS; CDR2 reads YYNGEE. The CDR3 DNA sequence: TGTGCCAGCAGCGTAGAGGTGGCAGATACGCAGTATTTT. Translated, it gives CASSVEVADTQYF.

Only a few counts were recorded for this clonotype. The chain links TRBV24-1 to TRBJ2-3; D is undetermined. Trimming stripped 5 bases from V and 2 bases from J, with 7 bases between. This CDR3 has 13 amino acids. The germline V gene encodes CDR1 KGHDR and CDR2 SFDVKD. The CDR3 DNA sequence: TGTGCCACCAGTGCGGAGCTCACAGATACGCAGTATTTT. This sequence encodes CATSAELTDTQYF.

V and J are TRBV5-1 and TRBJ2-1, with 7 bases lining up with TRBD1. V lost 1 base and J lost 7; bases outside the gene matches: 5. The CDR3 spans 14 residues. Germline CDR1 SGHRS, CDR2 YFSETQ. As DNA, the CDR3 is TGCGCCAGCAGCTTGATCGCGGACAGGAATGAGCAGTTCTTC. Amino acid sequence: CASSLIADRNEQFF.

The V gene is TRBV12-3 or TRBV12-4, the J gene TRBJ2-7; D is unresolved. Trimming cost V 5 bases and J 0 bases, with 17 bases left between them. The CDR3 loop spans 16 amino acids. As DNA, the CDR3 is TGTGCCAGCAGTCCCCCCAACGCACAAGCCTCCTACGAGCAGTACTTC. This gives the protein CASSPPNAQASYEQYF.

There are a few counts of this clonotype. This CDR3 is CSARPPGGGRSYEQYF. CDR3 coding DNA: TGCAGTGCTAGACCCCCTGGGGGAGGGCGATCCTACGAGCAGTACTTC. The rearrangement links TRBV20-1 to TRBJ2-7, with 7 bases matching TRBD2. Germline CDR1 is DFQATT and CDR2 is SNEGSKA (reference sequence). The J segment lost 1 base and the V segment lost 2 bases, leaving 11 bases of the junction unmatched. This CDR3 is built from 16 residues.

This clonotype was recorded at least ten times. The chain couples TRBV24-1 to TRBJ2-1, with 12 bases fitting TRBD2. V lost 4 bases to trimming and J lost 8 bases; unmatched junction nucleotides: 8. There are 16 residues in the CDR3. Germline-derived CDR1 and CDR2 are KGHDR and SFDVKD. The CDR3 region is CATSDSGLAGEDEQFF. As DNA, the CDR3 is TGTGCCACCAGTGACTCGGGACTAGCGGGTGAGGATGAGCAGTTCTTC.

This clonotype has a handful of counts. This chain uses TRBV3-1 with TRBJ2-1; D might be TRBD2 (5 bases). From germline, CDR1 is LGHDT and CDR2 YNNKEL (reference sequence). V was clipped by 0 bases and J by 4 bases, with 10 bases between them. The CDR3 spans 15 residues. The CDR3 bases are TGTGCCAGCAGCCAAGATACGGGATCGTACAATGAGCAGTTCTTC. Amino acids: CASSQDTGSYNEQFF.

The rearrangement joins TRBV4-1 to TRBJ2-7; no clear D. Per the germline V gene, CDR1 is MGHRA and CDR2 is YSYEKL. The CDR3 runs to 15 residues. Trimming left V 4 bases short and J 5 bases short, with 18 bases between. CDR3 amino acids: CASSPSLLGFNEQYF. CDR3 DNA: TGCGCCAGCAGCCCCTCTCTCCTCGGCTTTAACGAGCAGTACTTC.

The chain couples TRBV7-2 to TRBJ2-1; the match to TRBD2 covers 9 bases. Trimming at V came to 3 bases and at J to 7 bases, leaving 7 bases not matched to a gene. The CDR3 has 15 residues. CDR1 is SGHTA, CDR2 FQGNSA, per germline. The CDR3 DNA sequence: TGTGCCAGCAGCTTGGGTCTAGCGGGAAGGAATGAGCAGTTCTTC. Translation gives CASSLGLAGRNEQFF.

This clonotype was recorded many times. The chain links TRBV4-2 to TRBJ2-1; weak D call: TRBD2 (6 bases). The CDR3 is 13 amino acids. Between the trimmed V and J ends, which lost 4 bases and 9 bases, there was a span of 13 bases. CDR1 and CDR2 from the germline V gene are LGHNA and YNFKEQ. In DNA, the CDR3 is TGTGCCAGCAGCCGACGGACTATTAGTGAGCAGTTCTTC. Translated, it gives CASSRRTISEQFF.

The table lists this clonotype with many counts. The chain recombines TRBV20-1 with TRBJ2-7, with a tentative D call TRBD1 (5 bases). The germline gives CDR1 DFQATT, CDR2 SNEGSKA (reference sequence). The length of the CDR3 is 14 residues. Trimming removed 5 bases from V and 3 bases from J, with 17 bases in between. CDR3 nucleotide sequence: TGCAGTGCTGGACACAGACAGATGCTCTACGAGCAGTACTTC. It yields the protein CSAGHRQMLYEQYF.

This clonotype was counted at least ten times. The chain links TRBV20-1 to TRBJ2-7, with TRBD1 matching 9 bases. Per germline, CDR1 DFQATT and CDR2 SNEGSKA (reference sequence). This CDR3 region has 14 residues. The J segment lost 6 bases and the V segment lost 5 bases, leaving 11 bases of the junction unmatched. The CDR3 nucleotides are TGCAGTGCTTACGAACAGGGGGCAGTAAGCGAGCAGTACTTC. It encodes CSAYEQGAVSEQYF.

The chain has TRBV15 and TRBJ1-4; 10 nucleotides agree with TRBD1. Germline-derived CDR1 and CDR2 are LNHNV and YYDKDF (reference sequence). The V and J ends lost 6 bases and 8 bases, in that order; junction bases with no gene match: 9. CDR3 length: 15 residues. CDR3 region: CATRTGGGRLEKLFF. The CDR3 bases are TGTGCCACCAGGACAGGGGGCGGCAGATTAGAAAAACTGTTTTTT.

V and J are TRBV20-1 and TRBJ2-1; 11 nucleotides align to TRBD2. Germline V gene lookup returns CDR1 DFQATT and CDR2 SNEGSKA (reference sequence). The V segment lost 6 bases and the J segment 9 bases; nucleotides outside the gene matches: 10. The CDR3 has 14 amino acids. The CDR3 spells CSARGASGRLEQFF. CDR3 coding DNA: TGCAGTGCGAGGGGGGCTAGCGGGAGGCTTGAGCAGTTCTTC.

The chain uses TRBV7-6 and TRBJ2-7, with D possibly matching TRBD2 (6 bases). Germline V gene sequence: CDR1 SGHVS, CDR2 FNYEAQ. V lost 1 base and J 4 bases, leaving 14 bases between the germline ends. The CDR3 extends over 15 amino acids. The CDR3 DNA is TGTGCCAGCAGCTTAGGGGCTAGCGTTGCGTACGAGCAGTACTTC. Translating gives CASSLGASVAYEQYF. The full variable domain, completed using reference TRBV7-6 and TRBJ2-7, is GAGVSQSPRYKVTKRGQDVALRCDPISGHVSLYWYRQALGQGPEFLTYFNYEAQQDKSGLPNDRFSAERPEGSISTLTIQRTEQRDSAMYRCASSLGASVAYEQYFGPGTRLTVT.

This clonotype turned up a few times. This chain uses TRBV4-2 with TRBJ2-7, with D perhaps matching TRBD1 or TRBD2 (5 bases each). The CDR3 is made up of 16 amino acids. V was trimmed by 0 bases and J by 4 bases, leaving 16 bases between them. Germline lookup yields CDR1 LGHNA and CDR2 YNFKEQ. CDR3 sequence (DNA): TGTGCCAGCAGCCAAGATTGGAGCCAGGGAGCTTACGAGCAGTACTTC. This translates into CASSQDWSQGAYEQYF.

This clonotype was seen a handful of times. This chain connects TRBV28 to TRBJ2-7; D is unresolved. V lost 1 base to trimming and J lost 3 bases, with 7 bases between them. This CDR3 has 13 residues. The V gene's germline CDR1 is MDHEN and CDR2 SYDVKM. CDR3 residues: CASSLSHFYEQYF. The DNA of the CDR3 is TGTGCCAGCAGTTTATCTCATTTCTACGAGCAGTACTTC.

This clonotype was recorded at least ten times. J is TRBJ2-7 and V is TRBV5-1, with 10 bases matching TRBD2. The CDR3 is made up of 14 amino acids. The V gene end was trimmed by 4 bases and the J gene end by 6 bases; junction bases not matched to a gene: 7. Germline assignment: CDR1 SGHRS and CDR2 YFSETQ. CDR3 in DNA: TGCGCCAGCAGCCAAGCGGGAGGGCCCCTCGAGCAGTACTTC. Protein sequence: CASSQAGGPLEQYF.

In this sample, this clonotype turned up many times. This chain links TRBV20-1 with TRBJ2-3; the D is unclear. The germline V gene has CDR1 DFQATT and CDR2 SNEGSKA (reference sequence). V lost 6 bases to trimming and J lost 2 bases, with 12 bases between them. The CDR3 extends over 13 amino acids. The DNA for the CDR3 is TGCAGTGCCCTCGTTAGCTTCACAGATACGCAGTATTTT. This sequence encodes CSALVSFTDTQYF.

In this sample, this clonotype turned up many times. The gene calls are TRBV10-2 and TRBJ2-7; 10 positions agree with TRBD2. Germline V gives CDR1 WSHSY, CDR2 SAAADI. V dropped 6 bases and J dropped 2; count of bases not matched to a gene: 10. The CDR3 loop spans 16 amino acids. For the CDR3, the DNA is TGCGCCAGCAGACCCCCGACTAGCGGGCTTGCCTACGAGCAGTACTTC. Translated, it gives CASRPPTSGLAYEQYF.

CDR3 nucleotide sequence: TGTGCCAGCAGTTTTTACGTTCGAGGGCCAGATACGCAGTATTTT. Translated: CASSFYVRGPDTQYF. The chain couples TRBV12-3 or TRBV12-4 to TRBJ2-3, with D perhaps matching TRBD2 (5 bases). The CDR3 sequence is 15 residues long. V was shortened by 3 bases and J by 4 bases, with 14 bases between the two germline ends.

This clonotype was observed at least ten times. V is TRBV12-3 or TRBV12-4 and J is TRBJ2-1, with 9 bases identical to TRBD2. V dropped 7 bases and J dropped 2; count of bases not matched to a gene: 18. The CDR3 spans 19 residues. CDR3 in DNA: TGTGCCAGCACCTCCCTGGCGGGAGGGCCGGGGTTCGCCTACAATGAGCAGTTCTTC. This sequence encodes CASTSLAGGPGFAYNEQFF.

Many counts were recorded for this clonotype. The V and J genes are TRBV20-1 and TRBJ2-1; 8 bases align to TRBD1. The CDR3 is made up of 14 amino acids. Trimming took 5 bases from V and 3 from J; bases not matched to a gene: 6. The germline V gene has CDR1 DFQATT and CDR2 SNEGSKA (reference sequence). The CDR3 loop is CSALTGVVYNEQFF. The CDR3 DNA reads TGCAGTGCTCTGACAGGGGTAGTCTACAATGAGCAGTTCTTC.